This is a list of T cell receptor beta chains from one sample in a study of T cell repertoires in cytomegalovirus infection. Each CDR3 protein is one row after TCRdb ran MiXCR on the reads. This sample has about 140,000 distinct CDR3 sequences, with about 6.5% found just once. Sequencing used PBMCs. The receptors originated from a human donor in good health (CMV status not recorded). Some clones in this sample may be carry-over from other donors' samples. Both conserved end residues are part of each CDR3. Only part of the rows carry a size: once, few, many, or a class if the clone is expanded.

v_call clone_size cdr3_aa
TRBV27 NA CASTTVGSGNYGYTF
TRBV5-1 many CASSLGLFTDTQYF
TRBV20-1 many CSARDGVGQYF
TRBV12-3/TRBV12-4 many CASSFFGDEQFF
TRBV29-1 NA CSVQGTADQPQHF
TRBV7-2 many CASSRDRANTGELFF
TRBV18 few CASSPTGTSADTQYF
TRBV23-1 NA CASSQITLRSSYEQYF
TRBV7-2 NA CASSLASGSNYGYTF
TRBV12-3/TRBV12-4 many CASSFGLGSPVDGTEAFF
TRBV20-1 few CSAPQRGLSEQYF
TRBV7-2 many CASSPWTASSYEQYF
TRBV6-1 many CASSGRYQPQHF
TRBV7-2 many CASTRGSGYNSPLHF
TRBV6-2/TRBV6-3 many CASSYVATEAFF
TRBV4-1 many CASSQGQGWNTEAFF
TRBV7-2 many CASSLGTRGQPQHF
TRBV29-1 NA CSVQRHATLAGGRTGELFF
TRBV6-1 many CASRRQESYNEQFF
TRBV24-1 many CATSDWTSGDNEQFF
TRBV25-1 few CASRGTWETSPLHF
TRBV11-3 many CASSLGAPDYEQYF
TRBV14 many CASSQVKGVRNEKLFF
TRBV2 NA CARTTGSSYNSPLHF
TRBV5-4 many CASSQYRGAEGTGELFF
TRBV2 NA CASSDALLAGTVIEQFF
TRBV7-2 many CASSLAPTGNTEAFF
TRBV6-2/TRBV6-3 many CASSNTGDYYGYTF
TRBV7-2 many CASSPDRYQPQHF
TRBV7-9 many CASSLFQMNTEAFF
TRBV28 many CASTRRQTPYEQYF
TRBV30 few CAWSPDGVNTEAFF
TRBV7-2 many CASSAVASYNSPLHF
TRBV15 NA CATSSRVIGFEKLFF
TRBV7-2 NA CASSLVTGGNNEQFF
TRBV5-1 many CASSTTTGGRYNEQFF
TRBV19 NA CASQNPTGYRTVEAFF
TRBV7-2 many CASSLGGGALGQFF
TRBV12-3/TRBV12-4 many CASSLVGDQETQYF
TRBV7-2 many CASSLYPPTGPDTDTQYF
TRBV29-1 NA CSVSQTSTDTQYF
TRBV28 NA CASRKGRGGQPQHF
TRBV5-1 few CASSSAGTMNTGELFF
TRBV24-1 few CATSDTIQETQYF